This T cell receptor (beta chain) came from a study of T-cell reconstitution after alpha-beta-depleted transplantation in children. V lost 2 bases and J lost 1, with 9 bases in between. The CDR3 is 14 amino acids. CDR1 and CDR2 (germline): SGHRS, YFSETQ. This clonotype was seen many times. Its antigen remains unidentified. Whole-study findings and limits: Newly produced T cells mostly provided counts and TCRbeta diversity after one year, as hyperexpanded clones declined. The study traced high day-60 TCRbeta diversity in some patients to surviving recipient T cells and thymic progenitors. Expanded graft clones, several hundred of them, were reportedly the source of alpha-beta T cells about two months after transplant.

Preparation of the TCRbeta library was carried out with unique molecular identifiers. TCRdb re-called the PCR reads through MiXCR, storing one row per CDR3 protein. The data show about a million distinct CDR3 sequences, around 30% seen once. The source is a boy under three years old who had a stem cell transplant for SCID, so the T cells may come from the graft donor. Sequencing was performed on PBMCs, mostly from graft donor cells, taken 360 days after TCRalphabeta/CD19-depleted stem cell transplant. The chain is built from TRBV5-1 and TRBJ2-5, with D perhaps being TRBD1 or TRBD2 (5 bases each). The CDR3 here is CASSFAGAQETQYF. CDR3 coding DNA: TGCGCCAGCAGCTTCGCCGGGGCCCAAGAGACCCAGTACTTC.